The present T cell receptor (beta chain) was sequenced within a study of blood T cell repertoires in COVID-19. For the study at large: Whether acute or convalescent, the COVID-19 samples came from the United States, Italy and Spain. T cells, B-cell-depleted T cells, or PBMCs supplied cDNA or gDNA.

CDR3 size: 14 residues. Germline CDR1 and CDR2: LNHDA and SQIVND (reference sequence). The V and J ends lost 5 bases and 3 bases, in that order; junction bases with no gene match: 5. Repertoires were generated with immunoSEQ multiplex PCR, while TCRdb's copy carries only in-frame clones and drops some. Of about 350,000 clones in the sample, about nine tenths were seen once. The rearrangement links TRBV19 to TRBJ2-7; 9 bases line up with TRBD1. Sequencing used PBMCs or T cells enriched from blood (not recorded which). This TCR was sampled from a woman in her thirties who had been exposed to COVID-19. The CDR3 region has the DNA TGTGCCAGTAGTGCCGGGACAGGGCGCTACGAGCAGTACTTC. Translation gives CASSAGTGRYEQYF.